This T cell receptor (beta chain) was identified in a study of cytomegalovirus exposure and HLA in healthy donors (dated by TCRdb to about 2017). With respect to the entire study: According to a later analysis, the 110 or so validation repertoires were produced on the same platform as the roughly 720 repertoires of the first cohort. Along with the approximately 620-subject first cohort, a separate validation cohort of over 90 different subjects was used. The study was designed to test whether signatures of past pathogen exposure could be identified by cataloging public T cell receptors. To predict cytomegalovirus infection status, the study combined high-throughput TCR immunosequencing, statistical association of individual TCRs with disease status, and machine learning. Overall study results and their limits: In vitro tests confirmed that a few of the cytomegalovirus-associated TCR beta chains recognize cytomegalovirus antigens. Subsequent analysis determined that TCRs grouped into clusters in the first cohort also showed a tendency toward co-occurrence across the approximately 120 validation repertoires, and 90% to 95% of cluster scores exceeded 0. The authors suggested that the approach could potentially be generalized to other disease states and immunological phenotypes. The validation cohort had no HLA typing available for a later analysis, so co-occurrence within that cohort was assessed over all 130 or so repertoires. While some public TCRs were present in many individuals, most TCR sequences turned up only very rarely across donors. The study listed 164 TCR beta chains as associated with cytomegalovirus. In both the original and validation cohorts, the classifier was reported to diagnose cytomegalovirus status with high specificity and sensitivity.

The donors belonged to the validation cohort of about 120 subjects, which was separate from the approximately 700-subject first cohort. Concerning this clone: Its antigen is not yet known. Base qualities are not recorded, but no much larger clone differs from it by a single base.

Sequences SGHTA (CDR1) and FQGNSA (CDR2) are obtained from the germline V gene. Trimming takes 5 bases off V and 3 bases off J; junction bases not matched to a gene: 8. From cysteine to phenylalanine, the CDR3 is 15 amino acids long. The entry retains the CDR3 DNA only, 45 bases that are in frame from base 1. Library method: the immunoSEQ multiplex PCR assay. In the paper's pipeline: A statistical classification framework was developed to diagnose cytomegalovirus status using the catalog of TCR beta chain sequences. Imported from immuneACCESS, the table was reduced by TCRdb to in-frame sequences with V and J called. These copies leave out some clones; in studies compared against another copy, an unresolved V gene accounts for under half, and the cause of the remainder is not known. That table is the source of V, J and clone size, and D and trimming were worked out from the DNA. The sample table records some 140,000 clones; just under 85% of these occur just once. 25% to 30% of the sample is held by the ten biggest clonotypes.

The sequence was collected from a man younger than 40 in good health and CMV-seropositive. The specimen was PBMCs. This sequence uses TRBV7-2 and TRBJ1-1, and TRBD1 matches 8 of the central bases. For the CDR3, the sequence is CASSRRGLEDTEAFF. The nucleotide sequence is given as TGTGCCAGCAGCCGCAGGGGGCTGGAGGACACTGAAGCTTTCTTT. Outside the CDR3, residues come from the reference TRBV7-2 and TRBJ1-1 proteins, so the full variable domain is: GAGVSQSPSNKVTEKGKDVELRCDPISGHTALYWYRQSLGQGLEFLIYFQGNSAPDKSGLPSDRFSAERTGGSVSTLTIQRTQQEDSAVYLCASSRRGLEDTEAFFGQGTRLTVV.